Shown below are 15 T cell receptor beta chains from a single sample sequenced in a study of blood T cell repertoires in COVID-19 (dated by TCRdb to the early 2020s). The method behind the library was the immunoSEQ multiplex PCR assay. The table comes from immuneACCESS by way of TCRdb, which keeps in-frame sequences with V and J called. Part of the clones is missing from these tables; in studies checked, under half for an unresolved V gene and the rest for unknown reasons. The sample records some 320,000 clones, under 95% of which are singletons. The biggest ten clones account for around 2.5% of the sample. The material sequenced was PBMCs or T cells enriched from blood (not recorded which). The origin of the receptors is a man aged 60 to 75 who had recovered from COVID-19.

The rearrangement uses TRBV2 and TRBJ1-5; D not certain. Germline CDR1 SNHLY, CDR2 FYNNEI. The CDR3 consists of 13 residues. Trimming pared 8 bases from V and 0 bases from J, leaving 8 bases between. DNA of the CDR3: TGTGCCAGCTCGGAGAATAGCAATCAGCCCCAGCATTTT. Protein: CASSENSNQPQHF.

The chain combines TRBV11-2 with TRBJ2-7, with a tentative D call TRBD2 (6 bases). V lost 8 bases, J lost 2 bases, and 19 bases lay in between. CDR3 size: 15 residues. Germline CDR1 and CDR2: SGHAT and FQNNGV. The CDR3 reads CASLRGLSETYEQYF. The DNA of the CDR3 is TGTGCCAGCCTCCGGGGACTCTCGGAGACCTACGAGCAGTACTTC.

The rearrangement links TRBV12-3 or TRBV12-4 to TRBJ2-7; the D is unclear. The CDR3 has 13 residues. Trimming pared 4 bases from V and 4 bases from J, leaving 11 bases between. The CDR3 region has the DNA TGTGCCAGCAGTTACGGTAGCTGGTACGAGCAGTACTTC. The encoded protein is CASSYGSWYEQYF.

V and J are TRBV18 and TRBJ1-1, with unresolved D. Germline lookup yields CDR1 KGHSH and CDR2 LQKENI. The CDR3 runs 15 residues. V gave up 5 bases and J gave up 5 bases, with 18 bases separating them. CDR3 coding DNA: TGTGCCAGCTCATCGGAAGGTAATCAGGTAACTGAAGCTTTCTTT. Amino acid sequence: CASSSEGNQVTEAFF.

CDR3 DNA: TGTGCCAGCAGCCAGTCAGTGAACACTGAAGCTTTCTTT. As protein: CASSQSVNTEAFF. This chain uses TRBV14 with TRBJ1-1; D gene unclear. Trimming removed 3 bases from V and 0 bases from J, with 5 bases in between. Germline CDR1 SGHDN, CDR2 FVKESK. This CDR3 is built from 13 residues.

The V and J genes are TRBV2 and TRBJ2-4; no reliable D call. Germline V lookup: CDR1 SNHLY, CDR2 FYNNEI. This CDR3 is built from 15 residues. Trimming removed 3 bases from V and 0 bases from J, with 9 bases in between. CDR3 amino acids: CASSDVAAAKNIQYF. The CDR3 nucleotides are TGTGCCAGCAGTGACGTGGCTGCAGCCAAAAACATTCAGTACTTC.

This chain connects TRBV6-5 to TRBJ2-3, with 11 bases aligning to TRBD2. CDR1 is MNHEY, CDR2 SVGAGI, per germline. V trimming: 11 bases; J trimming: 1 base; junction bases outside the gene matches: 2. This CDR3 is built from 13 residues. As DNA, the CDR3 is TGTGCCGTACTAGCGGGGGGCACAGATACGCAGTATTTT. Its translation: CAVLAGGTDTQYF.

This sequence joins TRBV19 and TRBJ2-1; unclear D gene. The CDR3 runs to 15 residues. Germline values: CDR1 LNHDA, CDR2 SQIVND (reference sequence). Trimming stripped 6 bases from V and 4 bases from J, with 16 bases between. The CDR3 sequence: CASSFKSSVYNEQFF. The CDR3 DNA is TGTGCCAGTAGCTTCAAATCCAGCGTGTACAATGAGCAGTTCTTC.

The CDR3 DNA follows: TGCGCCAGCGCTCAGGGGGTCACCGGGGAGCTGTTTTTT. It codes for CASAQGVTGELFF. This chain joins TRBV5-1 and TRBJ2-2; TRBD1 matches 7 bases. The CDR3 runs 13 residues. Trimming cost V 7 bases and J 4 bases; bases outside gene matches: 4. CDR1 is SGHRS and CDR2 is YFSETQ in the germline V gene. The full variable domain, completed using reference TRBV5-1 and TRBJ2-2, is KAGVTQTPRYLIKTRGQQVTLSCSPISGHRSVSWYQQTPGQGLQFLFEYFSETQRNKGNFPGRFSGRQFSNSRSEMNVSTLELGDSALYLCASAQGVTGELFFGEGSRLTVL.

J is TRBJ1-3 and V is TRBV9; 9 nucleotides align to TRBD1. The trim removed 3 bases at V and 4 bases at J, leaving 8 bases unmatched. The CDR3 covers 16 residues. Germline CDR1 SGDLS, CDR2 YYNGEE. The CDR3 DNA reads TGTGCCAGCAGCGCGGACAGGGGATCCCTCGGAAACACCATATATTTT. This translates into CASSADRGSLGNTIYF.

In its sample, this clone was seen once. V and J are TRBV4-1 and TRBJ1-1; TRBD1 aligns across 8 bases. This CDR3 contains 13 residues. The V gene's germline CDR1 is MGHRA and CDR2 YSYEKL. Trimming took 2 bases from V and 4 from J; bases not matched to a gene: 0. CDR3 amino acids: CASSQQGATEAFF. CDR3 nucleotides: TGCGCCAGCAGCCAACAGGGGGCCACTGAAGCTTTCTTT.

The rearrangement uses TRBV5-6 and TRBJ1-5; TRBD1 matches 7 bases. Germline loops: CDR1 SGHDT, CDR2 YYEEEE. J lost 6 bases, V lost 0 bases, and 3 bases had no gene match. This CDR3 is built from 14 residues. The CDR3 bases are TGTGCCAGCAGCTTGGGAGGGGGCGGTCAGCCCCAGCATTTT. Its translation is CASSLGGGGQPQHF.

Regarding this clone: Other DNA sequences within the sample encode an identical CDR3. The V and J genes are TRBV30 and TRBJ1-5; D call uncertain. Germline CDR1 and CDR2: GTSNPN and SVGIG (reference sequence). The CDR3 consists of 13 residues. V was pared by 1 base and J by 1 base, with 5 bases between. The CDR3 sequence is CAWSGGSNQPQHF. The CDR3 DNA reads TGTGCCTGGAGTGGAGGGAGCAATCAGCCCCAGCATTTT.

This chain joins TRBV4-3 and TRBJ1-3; no reliable D call. The ends were cut back, 4 bases at V and 1 base at J, with 8 bases in the middle. There are 14 residues in the CDR3. Germline-derived CDR1 and CDR2 are LGHNA and YSLEER. This chain's CDR3 is CASSLGSSGNTIYF. The CDR3 coding sequence is TGCGCCAGCAGCCTCGGGTCTTCTGGAAACACCATATATTTT.

The rearrangement links TRBV18 to TRBJ2-5; TRBD1 matches 8 bases. Per the germline V gene, CDR1 is KGHSH and CDR2 is LQKENI. The CDR3 extends over 15 amino acids. The J segment lost 1 base and the V segment lost 2 bases, leaving 3 bases of the junction unmatched. The CDR3 sequence is CASSPKTGGQETQYF. The CDR3 DNA reads TGTGCCAGCTCACCAAAAACAGGGGGCCAAGAGACCCAGTACTTC.